The clone carrying this TCR beta chain was counted a few times. The target antigen is unknown. The time point: baseline, week 1 (first vaccination visit). Indicated treatment: pre-vaccination baseline after standard-of-care therapy. New IDH1-mutant, ATRX-lost WHO grade 3 or 4 astrocytomas occurred in donors. This record comes from a study of a mutant IDH1 vaccine in newly diagnosed glioma. Study-wide results and limits: Immune responses induced by vaccination arose in 90% to 95% of the patients.

Assay: immunoSEQ multiplex PCR; the TCRdb copy retains only in-frame clones and omits some. This sample yields approximately 52,000 clones, of which about 80% are seen a single time; 1.5% to 2% belongs to the top ten. The ends lost 10 bases at V and 2 bases at J; junction bases unmatched: 17. This CDR3 contains 17 residues. CDR1 LNHDA and CDR2 SQIVND come from the germline V gene (reference sequence). This chain links TRBV19 with TRBJ1-5; 7 positions agree with TRBD1. Sequenced material: PBMCs, taken from a glioma patient treated with radiotherapy, temozolomide or both. The sequence came from a woman in her 40s with glioma. The CDR3 coding sequence is TGTGCCACTAAGGGGGCACCCCACTCCGTCGGCAATCAGCCCCAGCATTTT. Amino acid sequence: CATKGAPHSVGNQPQHF.